This T cell receptor (beta chain) was obtained from a study of cytomegalovirus exposure and HLA in healthy donors. Study-level findings and limits: The study recorded over 150 TCR beta chains that were cytomegalovirus-associated.

Libraries were prepared by immunoSEQ multiplex PCR; TCRdb keeps only in-frame clonotypes and omits some of them. Altogether 45,000 to 70,000 clones are present, 90% being singletons, with the ten largest covering 1% to 1.2%. This clone has a handful of counts. Its specificity is not known. Germline assignment: CDR1 MNHEY and CDR2 SMNVEV (reference sequence). The V end was cut by 7 bases, the J end by 3 bases, with 15 bases between. The CDR3 runs to 14 residues. The V and J genes are TRBV27 and TRBJ2-5, with D tentatively TRBD2 (6 bases). The TCR comes from a man aged 18 to 30 in good health and CMV-seronegative. The sequenced material came from PBMCs. The CDR3 coding sequence is TGTGCCAGCACGCAAACGGGGGTCAAAGAGACCCAGTACTTC. It specifies CASTQTGVKETQYF.